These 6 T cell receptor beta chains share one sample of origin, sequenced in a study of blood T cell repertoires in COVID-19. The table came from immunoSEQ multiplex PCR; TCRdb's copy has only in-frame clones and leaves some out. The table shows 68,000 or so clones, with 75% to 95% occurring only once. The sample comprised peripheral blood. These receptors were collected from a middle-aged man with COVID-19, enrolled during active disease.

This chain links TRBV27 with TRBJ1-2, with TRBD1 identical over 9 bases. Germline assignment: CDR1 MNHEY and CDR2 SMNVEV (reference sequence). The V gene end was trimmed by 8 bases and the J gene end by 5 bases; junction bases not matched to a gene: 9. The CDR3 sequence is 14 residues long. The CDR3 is CASRQGERGYGYTF. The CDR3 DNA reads TGTGCCAGCCGACAGGGGGAACGGGGATATGGCTACACCTTC.

CDR3 sequence (DNA): TGCGCCAGCAGCCGACGACGGGACAGCAACGGGGCTGGAAACACCATATATTTT. This codes for CASSRRRDSNGAGNTIYF. The chain employs TRBV4-1 and TRBJ1-3; 7 bases agree with TRBD1. The CDR3 totals 18 residues. CDR1 MGHRA and CDR2 YSYEKL come from the germline V gene. J lost 2 bases, V lost 4 bases, and 14 bases had no gene match.

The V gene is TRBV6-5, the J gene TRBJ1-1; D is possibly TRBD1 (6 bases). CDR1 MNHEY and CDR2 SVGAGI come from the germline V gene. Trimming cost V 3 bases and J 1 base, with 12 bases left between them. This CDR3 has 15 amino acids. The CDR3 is CASSYTGIGNTEAFF. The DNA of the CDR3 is TGTGCCAGCAGTTATACAGGGATTGGGAACACTGAAGCTTTCTTT.

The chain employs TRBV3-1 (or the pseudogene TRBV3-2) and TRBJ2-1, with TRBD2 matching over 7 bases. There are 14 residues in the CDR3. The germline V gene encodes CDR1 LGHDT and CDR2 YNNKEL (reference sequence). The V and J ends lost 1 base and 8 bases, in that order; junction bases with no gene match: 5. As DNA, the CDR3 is TGTGCCAGCAGCCAAGTGGCTAGCGGCGATGAGCAGTTCTTC. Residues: CASSQVASGDEQFF.

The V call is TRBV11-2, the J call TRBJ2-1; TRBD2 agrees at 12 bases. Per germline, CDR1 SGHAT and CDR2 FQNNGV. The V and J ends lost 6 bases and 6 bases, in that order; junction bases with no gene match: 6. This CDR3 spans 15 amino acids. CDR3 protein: CASRTTSGGSNEQFF. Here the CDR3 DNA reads TGTGCCAGCAGAACAACTAGCGGGGGGAGCAATGAGCAGTTCTTC.

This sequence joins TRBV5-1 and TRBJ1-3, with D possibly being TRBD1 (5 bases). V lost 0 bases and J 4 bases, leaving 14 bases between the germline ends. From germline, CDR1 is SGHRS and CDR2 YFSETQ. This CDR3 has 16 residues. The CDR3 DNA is TGCGCCAGCAGCTTGGTCGGGGGGGACCCGGGAAACACCATATATTTT. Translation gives CASSLVGGDPGNTIYF.